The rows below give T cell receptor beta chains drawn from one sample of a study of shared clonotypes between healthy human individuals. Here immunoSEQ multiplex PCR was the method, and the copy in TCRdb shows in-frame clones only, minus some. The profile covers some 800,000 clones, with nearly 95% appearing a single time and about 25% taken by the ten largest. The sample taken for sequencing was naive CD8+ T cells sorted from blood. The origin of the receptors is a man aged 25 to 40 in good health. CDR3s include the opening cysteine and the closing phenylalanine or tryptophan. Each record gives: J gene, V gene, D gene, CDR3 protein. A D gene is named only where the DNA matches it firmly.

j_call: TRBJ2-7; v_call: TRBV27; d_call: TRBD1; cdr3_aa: CASSRTGGSYEQYF
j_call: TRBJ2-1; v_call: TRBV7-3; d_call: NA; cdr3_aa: CASSTTGSSYNEQFF
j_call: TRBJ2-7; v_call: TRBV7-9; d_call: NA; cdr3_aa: CAIPLFYEQYF
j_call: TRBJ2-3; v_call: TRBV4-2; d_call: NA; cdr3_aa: CASSQASTDTQYF
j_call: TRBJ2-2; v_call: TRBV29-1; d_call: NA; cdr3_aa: CSGSVLGELFF
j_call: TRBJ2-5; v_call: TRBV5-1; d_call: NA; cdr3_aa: CASSFSNPYQETQYF
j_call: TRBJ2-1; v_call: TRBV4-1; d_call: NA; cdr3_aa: CASSRRPSGTYNEQFF
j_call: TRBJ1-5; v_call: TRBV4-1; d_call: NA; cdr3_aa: CASSQEKDRIDQPQHF
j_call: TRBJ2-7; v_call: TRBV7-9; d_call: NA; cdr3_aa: CASSLALGVSLEQYF
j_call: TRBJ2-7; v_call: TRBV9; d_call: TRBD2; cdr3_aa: CASSVGLAAYEQYF
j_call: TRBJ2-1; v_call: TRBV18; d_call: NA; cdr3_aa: CASSRDSYNEQFF
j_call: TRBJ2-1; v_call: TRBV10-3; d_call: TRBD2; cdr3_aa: CAISESASGSPYNEQFF
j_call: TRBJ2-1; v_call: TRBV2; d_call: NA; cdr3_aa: CASKEGSGPKQFF
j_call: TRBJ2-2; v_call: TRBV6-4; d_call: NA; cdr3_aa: CASSDALGELFF
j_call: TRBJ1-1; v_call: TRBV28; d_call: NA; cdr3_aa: CASSSLTSREGGTEAFF
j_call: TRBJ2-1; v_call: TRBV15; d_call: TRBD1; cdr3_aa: CATSRLTGGWDEQFF
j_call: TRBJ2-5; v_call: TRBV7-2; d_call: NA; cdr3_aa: CASSNYRFQETQYF
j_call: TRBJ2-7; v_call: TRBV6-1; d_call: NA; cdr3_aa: CASSEAGGRYYEQYF
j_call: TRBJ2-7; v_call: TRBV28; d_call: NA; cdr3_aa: CASSSPRRGYEQYF
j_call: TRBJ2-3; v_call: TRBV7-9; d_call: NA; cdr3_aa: CARGPRPSTDTQYF
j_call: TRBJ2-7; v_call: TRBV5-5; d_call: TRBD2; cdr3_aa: CASSTGTSGRGIYEQYF
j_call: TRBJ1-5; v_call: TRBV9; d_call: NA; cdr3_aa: CASSAGNNQPQHF
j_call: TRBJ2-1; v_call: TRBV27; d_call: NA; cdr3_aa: CASSYPSAEQFF
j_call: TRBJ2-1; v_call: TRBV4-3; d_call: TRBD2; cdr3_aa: CASSQRLAGVDNEQFF
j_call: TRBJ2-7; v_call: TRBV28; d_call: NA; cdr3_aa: CASSQGVKSSYEQYF
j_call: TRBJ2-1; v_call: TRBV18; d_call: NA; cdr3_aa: CASSLSRGEGSYNEQFF
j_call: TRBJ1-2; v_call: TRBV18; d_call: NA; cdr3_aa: CASSLTTDSNYGYTF
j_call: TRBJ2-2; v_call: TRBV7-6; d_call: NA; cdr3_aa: CASSLALSTGELFF
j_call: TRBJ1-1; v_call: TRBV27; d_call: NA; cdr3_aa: CASSGGMNTEAFF
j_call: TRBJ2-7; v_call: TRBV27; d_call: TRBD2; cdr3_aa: CASSSRWTSGRSAFYEQYF
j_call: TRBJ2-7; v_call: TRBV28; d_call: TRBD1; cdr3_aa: CASSFFGTGAAYEQYF
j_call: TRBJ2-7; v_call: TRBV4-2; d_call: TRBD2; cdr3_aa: CASSQVTSGSPAYEQYF
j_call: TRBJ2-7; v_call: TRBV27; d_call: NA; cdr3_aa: CASSEPGPQYEQYF
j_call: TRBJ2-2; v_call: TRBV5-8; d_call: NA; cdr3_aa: CASILTGPNTGELFF
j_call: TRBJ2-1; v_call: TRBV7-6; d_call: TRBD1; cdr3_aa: CASSLGTGASYNEQFF
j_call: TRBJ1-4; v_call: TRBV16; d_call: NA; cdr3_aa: CASSQYGGGEKLFF
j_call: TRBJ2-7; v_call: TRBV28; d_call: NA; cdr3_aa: CASSPSLAYEQYF
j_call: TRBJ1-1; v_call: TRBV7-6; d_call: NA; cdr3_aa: CASSLTGTYEAFF
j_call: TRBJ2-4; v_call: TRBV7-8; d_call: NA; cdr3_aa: CASSLGGAVKNIQYF
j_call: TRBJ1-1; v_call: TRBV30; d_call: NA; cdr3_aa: CAWSALGGTEAFF
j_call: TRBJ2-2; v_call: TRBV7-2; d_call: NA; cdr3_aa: CASSDSLGTGELFF
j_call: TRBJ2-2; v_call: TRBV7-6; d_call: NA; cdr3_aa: CASSLTGYTGELFF
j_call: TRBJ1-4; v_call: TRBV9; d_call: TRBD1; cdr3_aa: CASSPKGQRSNEKLFF
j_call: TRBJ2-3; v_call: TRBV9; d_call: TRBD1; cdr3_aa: CASSEQGVADTQYF